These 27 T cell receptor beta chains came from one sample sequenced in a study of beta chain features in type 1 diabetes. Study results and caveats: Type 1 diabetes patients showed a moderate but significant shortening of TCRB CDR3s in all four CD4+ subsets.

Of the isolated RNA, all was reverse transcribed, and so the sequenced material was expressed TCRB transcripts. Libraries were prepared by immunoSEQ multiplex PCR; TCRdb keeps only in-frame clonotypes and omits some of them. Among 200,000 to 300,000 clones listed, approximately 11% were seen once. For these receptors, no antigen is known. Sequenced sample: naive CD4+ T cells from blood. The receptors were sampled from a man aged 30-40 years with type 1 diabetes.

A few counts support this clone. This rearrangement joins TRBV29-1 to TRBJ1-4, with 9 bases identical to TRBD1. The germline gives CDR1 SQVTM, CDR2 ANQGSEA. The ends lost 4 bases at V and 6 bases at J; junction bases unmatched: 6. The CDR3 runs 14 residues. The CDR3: CSVGWGQGYEKLFF. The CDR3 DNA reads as TGCAGCGTTGGTTGGGGACAGGGCTATGAAAAACTGTTTTTT.

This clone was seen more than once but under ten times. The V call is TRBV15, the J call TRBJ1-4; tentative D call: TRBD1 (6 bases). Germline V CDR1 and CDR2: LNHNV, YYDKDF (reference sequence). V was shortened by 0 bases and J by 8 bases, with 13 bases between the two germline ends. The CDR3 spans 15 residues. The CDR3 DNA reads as TGTGCCACCAGCAGAGATTACAGGGTGGGCGAAAAACTGTTTTTT. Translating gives CATSRDYRVGEKLFF. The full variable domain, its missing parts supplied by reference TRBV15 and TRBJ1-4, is DAMVIQNPRYQVTQFGKPVTLSCSQTLNHNVMYWYQQKSSQAPKLLFHYYDKDFNNEADTPDNFQSRRPNTSFCFLDIRSPGLGDTAMYLCATSRDYRVGEKLFFGSGTQLSVL.

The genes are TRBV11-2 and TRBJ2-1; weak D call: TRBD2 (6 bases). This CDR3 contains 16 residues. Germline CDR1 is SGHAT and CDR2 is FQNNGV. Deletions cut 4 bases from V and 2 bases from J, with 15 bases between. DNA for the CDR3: TGTGCCAGCAGCTCCGGCGGCGGGGCGCCCTACAATGAGCAGTTCTTC. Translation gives CASSSGGGAPYNEQFF.

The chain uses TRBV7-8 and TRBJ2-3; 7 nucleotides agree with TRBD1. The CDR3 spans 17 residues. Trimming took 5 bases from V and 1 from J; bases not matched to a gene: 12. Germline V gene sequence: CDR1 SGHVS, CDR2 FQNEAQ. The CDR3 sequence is CASSPGQPIIRTDTQYF. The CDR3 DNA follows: TGTGCCAGCAGCCCGGGACAGCCAATCATTCGCACAGATACGCAGTATTTT.

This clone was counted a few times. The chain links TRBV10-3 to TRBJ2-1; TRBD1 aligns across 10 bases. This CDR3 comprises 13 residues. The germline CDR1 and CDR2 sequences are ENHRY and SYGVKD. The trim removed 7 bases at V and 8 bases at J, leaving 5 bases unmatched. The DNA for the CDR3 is TGTGCCATCAAAGGGACAGGGGACGATGAGCAGTTCTTC. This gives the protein CAIKGTGDDEQFF.

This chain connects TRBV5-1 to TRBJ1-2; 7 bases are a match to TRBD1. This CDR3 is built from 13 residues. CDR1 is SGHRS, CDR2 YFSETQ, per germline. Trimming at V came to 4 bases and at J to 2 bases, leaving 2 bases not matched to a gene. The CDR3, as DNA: TGCGCCAGCAGCGCGACAGGGAACTATGGCTACACCTTC. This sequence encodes CASSATGNYGYTF.

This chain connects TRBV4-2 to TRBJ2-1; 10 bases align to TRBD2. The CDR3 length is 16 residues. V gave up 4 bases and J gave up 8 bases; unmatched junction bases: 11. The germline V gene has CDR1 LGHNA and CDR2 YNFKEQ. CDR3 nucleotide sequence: TGTGCCAGCAGCCGAGAAGCGGGGGGGTCAAGCGATGAGCAGTTCTTC. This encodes CASSREAGGSSDEQFF.

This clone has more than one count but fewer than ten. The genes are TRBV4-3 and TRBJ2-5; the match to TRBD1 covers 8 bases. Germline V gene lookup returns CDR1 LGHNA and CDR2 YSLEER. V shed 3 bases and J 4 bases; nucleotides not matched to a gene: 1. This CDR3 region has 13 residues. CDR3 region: CASSQGTGETQYF. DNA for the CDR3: TGCGCCAGCAGCCAGGGGACAGGAGAGACCCAGTACTTC.

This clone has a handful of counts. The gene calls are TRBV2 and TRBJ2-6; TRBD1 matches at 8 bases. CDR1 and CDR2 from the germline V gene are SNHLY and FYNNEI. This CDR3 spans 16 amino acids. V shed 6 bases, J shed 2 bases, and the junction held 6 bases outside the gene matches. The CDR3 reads CASRDRVFTGANVLTF. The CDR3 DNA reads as TGTGCCAGCAGGGACAGGGTTTTTACTGGGGCCAACGTCCTGACTTTC.

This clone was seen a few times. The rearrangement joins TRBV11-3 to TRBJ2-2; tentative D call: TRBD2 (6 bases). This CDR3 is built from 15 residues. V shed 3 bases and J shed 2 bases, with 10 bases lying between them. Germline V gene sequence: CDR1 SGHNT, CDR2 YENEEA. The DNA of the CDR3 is TGTGCCAGCAGCTTCGGGCGGGGAAACACCGGGGAGCTGTTTTTT. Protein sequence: CASSFGRGNTGELFF.

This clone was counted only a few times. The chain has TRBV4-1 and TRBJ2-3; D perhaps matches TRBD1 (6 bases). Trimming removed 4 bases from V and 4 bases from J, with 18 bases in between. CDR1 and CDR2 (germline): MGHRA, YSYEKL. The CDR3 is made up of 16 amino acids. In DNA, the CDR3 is TGCGCCAGCAGCCCTCCGGGACACGCGACGGCAGATACGCAGTATTTT. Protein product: CASSPPGHATADTQYF.

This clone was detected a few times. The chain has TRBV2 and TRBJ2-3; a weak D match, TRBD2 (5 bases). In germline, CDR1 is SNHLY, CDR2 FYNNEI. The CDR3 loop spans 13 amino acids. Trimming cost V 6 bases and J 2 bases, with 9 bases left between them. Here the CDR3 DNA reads TGTGCCAGCAGGCGGGCTTTCACAGATACGCAGTATTTT. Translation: CASRRAFTDTQYF.

CDR3 sequence: CASSSFYEQYF. For the CDR3, the DNA is TGTGCCAGCAGCTCGTTCTACGAGCAGTACTTC. J is TRBJ2-7 and V is TRBV5-4; no clear D. Trimming stripped 3 bases from V and 3 bases from J, with 4 bases between. The CDR3 consists of 11 residues. Germline V gene data show CDR1 as SGHNT and CDR2 as YYREEE (reference sequence).

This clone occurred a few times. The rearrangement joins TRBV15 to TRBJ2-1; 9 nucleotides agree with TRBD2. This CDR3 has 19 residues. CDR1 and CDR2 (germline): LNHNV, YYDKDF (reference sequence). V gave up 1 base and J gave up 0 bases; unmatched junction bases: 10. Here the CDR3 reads CATSRGSTRTSVSYNEQFF. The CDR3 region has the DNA TGTGCCACCAGCAGAGGCTCGACGAGGACTAGCGTCTCCTACAATGAGCAGTTCTTC. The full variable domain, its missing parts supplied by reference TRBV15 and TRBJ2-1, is DAMVIQNPRYQVTQFGKPVTLSCSQTLNHNVMYWYQQKSSQAPKLLFHYYDKDFNNEADTPDNFQSRRPNTSFCFLDIRSPGLGDTAMYLCATSRGSTRTSVSYNEQFFGPGTRLTVL.

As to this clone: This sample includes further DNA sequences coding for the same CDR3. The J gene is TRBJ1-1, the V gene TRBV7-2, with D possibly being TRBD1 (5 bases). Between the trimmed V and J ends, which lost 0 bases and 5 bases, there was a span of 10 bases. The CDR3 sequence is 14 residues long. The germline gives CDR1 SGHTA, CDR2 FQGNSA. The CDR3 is CASSLAQGGTEAFF. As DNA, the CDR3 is TGTGCCAGCAGCTTAGCGCAGGGAGGAACTGAAGCTTTCTTT.

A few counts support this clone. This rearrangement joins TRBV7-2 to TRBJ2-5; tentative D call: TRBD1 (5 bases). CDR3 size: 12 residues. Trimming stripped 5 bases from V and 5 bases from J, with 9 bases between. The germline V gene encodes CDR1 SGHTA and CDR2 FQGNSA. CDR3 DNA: TGTGCCAGCAGCCGCCAGGGCGAGACCCAGTACTTC. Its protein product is CASSRQGETQYF. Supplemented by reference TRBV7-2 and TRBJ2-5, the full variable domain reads GAGVSQSPSNKVTEKGKDVELRCDPISGHTALYWYRQSLGQGLEFLIYFQGNSAPDKSGLPSDRFSAERTGGSVSTLTIQRTQQEDSAVYLCASSRQGETQYFGPGTRLLVL.

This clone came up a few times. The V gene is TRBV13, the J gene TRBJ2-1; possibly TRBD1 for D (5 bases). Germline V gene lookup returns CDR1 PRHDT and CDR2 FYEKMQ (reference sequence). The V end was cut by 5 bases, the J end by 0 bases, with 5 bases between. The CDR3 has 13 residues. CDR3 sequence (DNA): TGTGCCAGCAGCGACAGCTCCTACAATGAGCAGTTCTTC. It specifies CASSDSSYNEQFF.

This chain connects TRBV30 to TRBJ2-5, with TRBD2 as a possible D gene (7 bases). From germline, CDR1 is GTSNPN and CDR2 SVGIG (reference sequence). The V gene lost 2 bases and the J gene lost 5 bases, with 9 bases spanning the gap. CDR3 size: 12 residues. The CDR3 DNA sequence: TGTGCCTGGAGTAGGGGGGGGGAGACCCAGTACTTC. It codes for CAWSRGGETQYF. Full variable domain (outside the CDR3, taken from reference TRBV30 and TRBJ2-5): SQTIHQWPATLVQPVGSPLSLECTVEGTSNPNLYWYRQAAGRGLQLLFYSVGIGQISSEVPQNLSASRPQDRQFILSSKKLLLSDSGFYLCAWSRGGETQYFGPGTRLLVL.

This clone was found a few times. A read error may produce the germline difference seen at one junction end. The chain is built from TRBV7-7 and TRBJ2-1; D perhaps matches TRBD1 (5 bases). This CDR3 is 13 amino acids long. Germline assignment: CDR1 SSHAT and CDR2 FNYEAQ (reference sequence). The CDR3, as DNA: TGTGCTAGCAGCTTAGGGGCAGGCAATGAGCAGTTCTTC. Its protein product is CASSLGAGNEQFF.

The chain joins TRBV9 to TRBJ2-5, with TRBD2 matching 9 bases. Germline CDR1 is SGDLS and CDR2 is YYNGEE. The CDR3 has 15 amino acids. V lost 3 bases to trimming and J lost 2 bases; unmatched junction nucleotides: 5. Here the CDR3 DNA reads TGTGCCAGCAGCGCCGGTCTAGCGGGGCAAGAGACCCAGTACTTC. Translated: CASSAGLAGQETQYF.

The CDR3: CASSSQGGETDTQYF. In nucleotides, the CDR3 is TGTGCCAGCAGCTCCCAGGGCGGGGAGACAGATACGCAGTATTTT. This chain uses TRBV7-9 with TRBJ2-3; tentative D call: TRBD2 (6 bases). The V gene's germline CDR1 is SEHNR and CDR2 FQNEAQ (reference sequence). V was clipped by 4 bases and J by 3 bases, with 14 bases between them. The CDR3 has 15 residues.

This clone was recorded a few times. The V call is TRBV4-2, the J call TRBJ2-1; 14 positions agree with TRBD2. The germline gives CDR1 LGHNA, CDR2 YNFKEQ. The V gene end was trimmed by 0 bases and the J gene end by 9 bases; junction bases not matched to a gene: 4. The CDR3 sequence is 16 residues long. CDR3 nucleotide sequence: TGTGCCAGCAGCCAAGATTGGACTAGCGGGGGGAGTGAGCAGTTCTTC. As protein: CASSQDWTSGGSEQFF.

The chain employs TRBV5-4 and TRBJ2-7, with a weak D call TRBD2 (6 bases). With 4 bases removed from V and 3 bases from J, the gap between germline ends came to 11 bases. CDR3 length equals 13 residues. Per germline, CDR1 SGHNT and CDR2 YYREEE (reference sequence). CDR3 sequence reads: CASSPISGYEQYF. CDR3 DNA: TGTGCCAGCAGCCCGATTAGCGGCTACGAGCAGTACTTC.

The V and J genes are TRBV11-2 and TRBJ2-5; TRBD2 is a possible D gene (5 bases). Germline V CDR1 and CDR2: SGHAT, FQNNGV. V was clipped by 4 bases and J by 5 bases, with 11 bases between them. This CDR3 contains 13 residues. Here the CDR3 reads CASSSGSWETQYF. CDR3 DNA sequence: TGTGCCAGCAGCTCGGGGTCTTGGGAGACCCAGTACTTC. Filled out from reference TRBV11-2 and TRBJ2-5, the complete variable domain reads EAGVAQSPRYKIIEKRQSVAFWCNPISGHATLYWYQQILGQGPKLLIQFQNNGVVDDSQLPKDRFSAERLKGVDSTLKIQPAKLEDSAVYLCASSSGSWETQYFGPGTRLLVL.

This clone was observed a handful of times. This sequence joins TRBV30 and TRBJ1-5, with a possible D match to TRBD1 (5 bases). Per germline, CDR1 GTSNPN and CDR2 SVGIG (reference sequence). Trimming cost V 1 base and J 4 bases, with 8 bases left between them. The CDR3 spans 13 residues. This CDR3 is CAWSGTHNQPQHF. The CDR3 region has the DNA TGTGCCTGGAGTGGGACACATAATCAGCCCCAGCATTTT.

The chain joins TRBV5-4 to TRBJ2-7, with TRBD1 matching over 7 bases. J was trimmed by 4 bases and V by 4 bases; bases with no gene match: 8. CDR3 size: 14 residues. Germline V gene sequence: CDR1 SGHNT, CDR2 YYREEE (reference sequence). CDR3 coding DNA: TGTGCCAGCAGCCACGGACAGGCGAAATACGAGCAGTACTTC. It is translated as CASSHGQAKYEQYF.

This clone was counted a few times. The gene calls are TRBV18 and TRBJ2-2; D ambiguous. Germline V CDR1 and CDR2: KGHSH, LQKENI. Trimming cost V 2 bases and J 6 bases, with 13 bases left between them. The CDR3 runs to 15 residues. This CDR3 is CASSPTEITAGELFF. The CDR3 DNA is TGTGCCAGCTCACCAACGGAGATTACGGCCGGGGAGCTGTTTTTT.